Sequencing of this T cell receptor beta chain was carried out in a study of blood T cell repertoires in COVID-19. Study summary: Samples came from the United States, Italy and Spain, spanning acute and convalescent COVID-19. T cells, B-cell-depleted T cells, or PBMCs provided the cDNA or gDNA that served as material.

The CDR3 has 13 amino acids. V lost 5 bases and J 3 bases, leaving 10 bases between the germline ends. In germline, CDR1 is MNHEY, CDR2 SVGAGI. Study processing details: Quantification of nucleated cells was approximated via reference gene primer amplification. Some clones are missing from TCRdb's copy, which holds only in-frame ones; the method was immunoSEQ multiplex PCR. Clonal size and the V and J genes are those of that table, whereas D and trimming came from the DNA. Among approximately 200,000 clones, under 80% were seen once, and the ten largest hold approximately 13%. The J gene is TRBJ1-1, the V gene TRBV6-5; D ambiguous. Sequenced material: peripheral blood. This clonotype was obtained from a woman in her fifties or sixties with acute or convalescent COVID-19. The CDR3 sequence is CASSNHRDTEAFF. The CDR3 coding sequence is TGTGCCAGCAGTAATCACAGAGACACTGAAGCTTTCTTT.